A single sample gave rise to the 4 T cell receptor beta chains below, sequenced in a study of cytomegalovirus exposure and HLA in healthy donors. The PCR used 60 Vbeta and 13 Jbeta primers. The method was immunoSEQ multiplex PCR; TCRdb's version includes in-frame clones alone and lacks a portion of them. The sample shows more than 60,000 clones, roughly 80% of them seen only once. The sample was PBMCs. Receptors originate from a male donor in good health and CMV-seropositive.

J is TRBJ2-1 and V is TRBV2; 15 bases are a match to TRBD2. The J segment lost 7 bases and the V segment lost 3 bases, leaving 1 base of the junction unmatched. Germline CDR1 SNHLY, CDR2 FYNNEI. The CDR3 is 15 amino acids. DNA of the CDR3: TGTGCCAGCAGTGAGGGGACTAGCGGGGGGAATGAGCAGTTCTTC. Protein sequence: CASSEGTSGGNEQFF.

The sample holds one count of this clone. The CDR3 nucleotides are TGTGCCAGCAGCTCCATGGGGCAGCCTTACAATGAGCAGTTCTTC. Its protein is CASSSMGQPYNEQFF. The V call is TRBV5-6, the J call TRBJ2-1; D is possibly TRBD1 (5 bases). Trimming shortened V by 3 bases and J by 4 bases, and 14 bases separated the two germline ends. The germline gives CDR1 SGHDT, CDR2 YYEEEE. CDR3 length: 15 residues. Variable domain in full (rest from reference TRBV5-6 and TRBJ2-1): DAGVTQSPTHLIKTRGQQVTLRCSPKSGHDTVSWYQQALGQGPQFIFQYYEEEERQRGNFPDRFSGHQFPNYSSELNVNALLLGDSALYLCASSSMGQPYNEQFFGPGTRLTVL.

The chain recombines TRBV19 with TRBJ1-1; D is undetermined. CDR3 length equals 12 residues. The germline CDR1 and CDR2 sequences are LNHDA and SQIVND (reference sequence). The V gene lost 3 bases and the J gene lost 8 bases, with 10 bases spanning the gap. The CDR3 here is CASSIGAQEAFF. The CDR3 nucleotides read TGTGCCAGTAGTATCGGTGCGCAAGAAGCTTTCTTT.

V and J are TRBV4-1 and TRBJ2-5; 8 bases fit TRBD1. Trimming took 5 bases from V and 3 from J; bases not matched to a gene: 11. Germline CDR1 and CDR2: MGHRA and YSYEKL. The CDR3 totals 16 residues. CDR3 sequence: CASSVQSDRAEETQYF. As DNA, the CDR3 is TGCGCCAGCAGCGTCCAATCGGACAGGGCGGAAGAGACCCAGTACTTC.